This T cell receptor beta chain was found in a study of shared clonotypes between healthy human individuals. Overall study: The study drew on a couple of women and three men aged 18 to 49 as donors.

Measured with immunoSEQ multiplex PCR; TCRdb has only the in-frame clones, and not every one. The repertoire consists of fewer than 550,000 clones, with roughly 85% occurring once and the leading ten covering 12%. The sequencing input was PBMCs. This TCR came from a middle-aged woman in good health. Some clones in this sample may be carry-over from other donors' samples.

The CDR3 sequence is CASSQGLAGTYEQYF. DNA for the CDR3: TGCGCCAGCAGCCAGGGACTAGCGGGAACCTACGAGCAGTACTTC. This chain uses TRBV4-3 with TRBJ2-7; TRBD2 matches at 13 bases. Germline values: CDR1 LGHNA, CDR2 YSLEER. This CDR3 has 15 amino acids. V dropped 3 bases and J dropped 2; count of bases not matched to a gene: 1.